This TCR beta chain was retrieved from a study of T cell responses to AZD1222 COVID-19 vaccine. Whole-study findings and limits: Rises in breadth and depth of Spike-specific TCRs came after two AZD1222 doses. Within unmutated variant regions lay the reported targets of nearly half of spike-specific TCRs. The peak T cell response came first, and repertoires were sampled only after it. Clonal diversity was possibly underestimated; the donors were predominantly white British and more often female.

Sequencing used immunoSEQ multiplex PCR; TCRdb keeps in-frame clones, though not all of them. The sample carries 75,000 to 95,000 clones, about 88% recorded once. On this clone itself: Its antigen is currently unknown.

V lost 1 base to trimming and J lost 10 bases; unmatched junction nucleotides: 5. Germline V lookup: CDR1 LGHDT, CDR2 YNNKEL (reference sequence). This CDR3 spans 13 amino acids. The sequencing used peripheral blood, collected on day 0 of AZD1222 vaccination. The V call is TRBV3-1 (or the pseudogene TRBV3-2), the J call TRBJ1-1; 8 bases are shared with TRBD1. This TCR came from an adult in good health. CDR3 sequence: CASSQGQGIGAFF. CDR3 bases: TGTGCCAGCAGCCAAGGACAGGGGATCGGAGCTTTCTTT.